The present entry profiles one T cell receptor beta chain with its context. Its matching antigen is unknown. The study ran its PCR with 60 Vbeta and 13 Jbeta primers. This table comes from immunoSEQ multiplex PCR, and its TCRdb copy is limited to in-frame clones, with some not included. Among 100,000 to 120,000 clones listed, approximately 84% were seen once. These data belong to a study of cytomegalovirus exposure and HLA in healthy donors. About the research overall: Of roughly 400 genotyped donors, approximately 84% clustered with self-reported Caucasian donors.

The germline CDR1 and CDR2 sequences are SGHNT and YYREEE (reference sequence). The CDR3 has 16 residues. J was trimmed by 10 bases and V by 3 bases; bases with no gene match: 15. Broader study findings: While the bulk of TCR sequences proved rare, some public TCRs turned up in many donors.

The TCR sequence derives from a man aged 40-49 years in good health and CMV-seronegative. Sequences were obtained from PBMCs. The rearrangement uses TRBV5-4 and TRBJ2-7; 11 positions agree with TRBD1. DNA for the CDR3: TGTGCCAGCAGCTCCGGTTCCGGGACAGGGGGAATATCTCAGTACTTC. It is translated as CASSSGSGTGGISQYF.